The 16 T cell receptor beta chains in this list originate from one sample, sequenced in a study of monozygotic twins with inflammatory bowel disease. Reprocessing the 5' RACE reads, TCRdb reports a single entry for every CDR3 protein and omits DNA. Found here are a few hundred thousand distinct CDR3 sequences; the top ten clones hold about 5%. Material for sequencing was blood. All receptors derive from a human donor with ulcerative colitis or Crohn's disease, or a healthy co-twin of an affected twin (not recorded which).

The rearrangement uses TRBV20-1 and TRBJ2-1; TCRdb's D call, TRBD2, is unchecked because there is no DNA. Per the germline V gene, CDR1 is DFQATT and CDR2 is SNEGSKA (reference sequence). This CDR3 has 15 residues. CDR3: CSANHQARSYNEQFF.

The gene calls are TRBV5-1 and TRBJ2-7; without DNA, the TCRdb call of TRBD2 cannot be checked. This CDR3 has 14 residues. Germline CDR1 reads SGHRS; CDR2 reads YFSETQ. CDR3 in amino acids: CASSFTSGAYEQYF. Drawing the rest from reference TRBV5-1 and TRBJ2-7, the complete variable domain is KAGVTQTPRYLIKTRGQQVTLSCSPISGHRSVSWYQQTPGQGLQFLFEYFSETQRNKGNFPGRFSGRQFSNSRSEMNVSTLELGDSALYLCASSFTSGAYEQYFGPGTRLTVT.

This chain links TRBV20-1 with TRBJ1-6; TCRdb returns TRBD1, unconfirmable since there is no DNA. Germline loops: CDR1 DFQATT, CDR2 SNEGSKA (reference sequence). This CDR3 comprises 16 residues. Here the CDR3 reads CSATPGQLLTNSPLHF.

CDR3 region: CASNGQGVQETQYF. This chain joins TRBV5-1 and TRBJ2-5; checking the TCRdb D call of TRBD1 is not possible without DNA. In germline, CDR1 is SGHRS, CDR2 YFSETQ. The CDR3 is 14 amino acids.

The genes are TRBV7-2 and TRBJ2-7. Germline V gene sequence: CDR1 SGHTA, CDR2 FQGNSA. CDR3 length: 14 residues. The CDR3 sequence is CASSLGPSSYEQYF.

This rearrangement joins TRBV7-9 to TRBJ2-3; checking the TCRdb D call of TRBD2 is not possible without DNA. CDR1 is SEHNR and CDR2 is FQNEAQ in the germline V gene (reference sequence). The CDR3 length is 16 residues. CDR3 protein: CASSRGGSGLADTQYF.

The chain has TRBV7-2 and TRBJ2-5; TCRdb outputs TRBD1, but without DNA this stays unchecked. Germline V gene lookup returns CDR1 SGHTA and CDR2 FQGNSA. The CDR3 runs 16 residues. The CDR3 loop is CASSPRQGGGQETQYF.

This chain links TRBV30 with TRBJ2-7; there is no DNA to check the TCRdb D call of TRBD1. Germline values: CDR1 GTSNPN, CDR2 SVGIG (reference sequence). The CDR3 is made up of 12 amino acids. CDR3 protein: CAWDVPLGEQYF.

The V gene is TRBV7-7, the J gene TRBJ2-1; TCRdb's D gene call, TRBD1, goes unchecked for lack of DNA. This CDR3 has 15 amino acids. In germline, CDR1 is SSHAT, CDR2 FNYEAQ (reference sequence). The CDR3: CASSVSGGARNEQFF.

The J gene is TRBJ2-7, the V gene TRBV5-6; there is no DNA to check the TCRdb D call of TRBD1. This CDR3 spans 14 amino acids. Germline-derived CDR1 and CDR2 are SGHDT and YYEEEE. The CDR3 loop reads CASSLQQGGYEQYF.

The V and J genes are TRBV7-3 and TRBJ1-6; TCRdb selects TRBD1, and the lack of DNA leaves this call unchecked. The CDR3 sequence is 14 residues long. CDR1 is SGHTA and CDR2 is FQGTGA in the germline V gene. The CDR3 sequence: CASSLGQVGSPLHF.

The chain joins TRBV7-2 to TRBJ1-5. The CDR3 length is 21 residues. Germline V lookup: CDR1 SGHTA, CDR2 FQGNSA. Here the CDR3 reads CASSLALRWGEVGYSNQPQHF.

CDR3: CASSLQGSGENQPQHF. This chain uses TRBV5-5 with TRBJ1-5; checking the TCRdb D call of TRBD1 is not possible without DNA. Germline lookup yields CDR1 SGHKS and CDR2 YYEKEE (reference sequence). The CDR3 runs 16 residues.

The chain is built from TRBV7-2 and TRBJ2-5; TCRdb outputs TRBD1, but without DNA this stays unchecked. CDR1 is SGHTA, CDR2 FQGNSA, per germline. CDR3 length equals 15 residues. The CDR3: CASSLRGQGEKTQYF.

This chain links TRBV27 with TRBJ2-7; without DNA, the TCRdb call of TRBD1 cannot be checked. Per germline, CDR1 MNHEY and CDR2 SMNVEV (reference sequence). This CDR3 is 14 amino acids long. The CDR3 loop is CASSIPGPYYEQYF.

The gene calls are TRBV28 and TRBJ2-2; without DNA, the TCRdb call of TRBD2 cannot be checked. The germline V gene has CDR1 MDHEN and CDR2 SYDVKM. There are 13 residues in the CDR3. CDR3: CASKLGHAGELFF.